The 25 T cell receptor beta chains below all came from one sample that was sequenced in a study of blood T cell repertoires in COVID-19. This table comes from immunoSEQ multiplex PCR, and its TCRdb copy is limited to in-frame clones, with some not included. The top ten clones hold over 3% of a sample with over 200,000 clones, around 86% of them seen once. Material for sequencing was peripheral blood. The origin of the receptors is a woman in her thirties who had recovered from COVID-19.

At least ten counts were recorded for this clone. This chain connects TRBV5-4 to TRBJ1-1, with 8 bases identical to TRBD1. CDR1 is SGHNT, CDR2 YYREEE, per germline (reference sequence). This CDR3 comprises 15 residues. J was trimmed by 4 bases and V by 0 bases; bases with no gene match: 5. The CDR3 DNA reads TGTGCCAGCAGCTTGGGCAGGGGGCGTGGCACTGAAGCTTTCTTT. Translation: CASSLGRGRGTEAFF.

This chain connects TRBV5-1 to TRBJ1-1; D is possibly TRBD1 (5 bases). CDR1 and CDR2 (germline): SGHRS, YFSETQ. The ends were cut back, 1 base at V and 1 base at J, with 8 bases in the middle. This CDR3 contains 14 residues. The CDR3 spells CASSLLDRNTEAFF. The CDR3 bases are TGCGCCAGCAGCTTGCTTGACAGGAACACTGAAGCTTTCTTT. Based on the CDR3 plus reference TRBV5-1 and TRBJ1-1, the full variable domain is KAGVTQTPRYLIKTRGQQVTLSCSPISGHRSVSWYQQTPGQGLQFLFEYFSETQRNKGNFPGRFSGRQFSNSRSEMNVSTLELGDSALYLCASSLLDRNTEAFFGQGTRLTVV.

J is TRBJ2-3 and V is TRBV5-4; D is ambiguous. Germline CDR1 is SGHNT and CDR2 is YYREEE (reference sequence). CDR3 size: 12 residues. V was clipped by 1 base and J by 3 bases, with 3 bases between them. The CDR3 bases are TGTGCCAGCAGCTTGCCTACAGATACGCAGTATTTT. Encoded protein: CASSLPTDTQYF.

The chain recombines TRBV10-2 with TRBJ1-1, with TRBD1 matching 9 bases. There are 16 residues in the CDR3. V was clipped by 1 base and J by 3 bases; unmatched bases: 6. Germline lookup yields CDR1 WSHSY and CDR2 SAAADI. The CDR3 sequence is CASSELGTGPDTEAFF. The DNA of the CDR3 is TGCGCCAGCAGTGAGTTGGGGACAGGGCCAGACACTGAAGCTTTCTTT.

The genes are TRBV5-1 and TRBJ2-7; weak D call: TRBD1 (5 bases). The germline CDR1 and CDR2 sequences are SGHRS and YFSETQ. This CDR3 is built from 13 residues. V was cut by 0 bases and J by 11 bases, with 15 bases left in between. DNA for the CDR3: TGCGCCAGCAGCTTGGCCCTCAGGGCACGTAAGTACTTC. Translating it yields CASSLALRARKYF.

The chain carries TRBV2 and TRBJ2-1, with no clear D. CDR1 and CDR2 (germline): SNHLY, FYNNEI. V lost 2 bases and J lost 3, with 14 bases in between. The CDR3 totals 16 residues. The CDR3 reads CASSEMEFGFYNEQFF. The DNA for the CDR3 is TGTGCCAGCAGTGAAATGGAGTTTGGATTCTACAATGAGCAGTTCTTC.

The rearrangement uses TRBV18 and TRBJ1-2; the match to TRBD1 covers 7 bases. J was trimmed by 1 base and V by 3 bases; bases with no gene match: 2. CDR1 is KGHSH and CDR2 is LQKENI in the germline V gene. The CDR3 is made up of 14 amino acids. CDR3 bases: TGTGCCAGCTCACCGGACAGGAATAACTATGGCTACACCTTC. Protein product: CASSPDRNNYGYTF. Full variable domain (missing parts from reference TRBV18 and TRBJ1-2): NAGVMQNPRHLVRRRGQEARLRCSPMKGHSHVYWYRQLPEEGLKFMVYLQKENIIDESGMPKERFSAEFPKEGPSILRIQQVVRGDSAAYFCASSPDRNNYGYTFGSGTRLTVV.

The CDR3 bases are TGTGCCAGCAGCTTAGCTAAAAGGACAGGGTACAGCAATCAGCCCCAGCATTTT. Translated: CASSLAKRTGYSNQPQHF. V usage is TRBV7-9 and J usage is TRBJ1-5, with 8 bases aligning to TRBD1. Trimming took 0 bases from V and 1 from J; bases not matched to a gene: 8. Germline CDR1 SEHNR, CDR2 FQNEAQ (reference sequence). The CDR3 consists of 18 residues.

V usage is TRBV11-2 and J usage is TRBJ2-7; 8 positions agree with TRBD2. Trimming at V came to 5 bases and at J to 4 bases, leaving 7 bases not matched to a gene. Per germline, CDR1 SGHAT and CDR2 FQNNGV. This CDR3 has 14 residues. For the CDR3, the DNA is TGTGCCAGCAGCCCCCGGGGGGGGGCTTACGAGCAGTACTTC. As protein: CASSPRGGAYEQYF. The complete variable domain, with remaining parts taken from reference TRBV11-2 and TRBJ2-7, reads EAGVAQSPRYKIIEKRQSVAFWCNPISGHATLYWYQQILGQGPKLLIQFQNNGVVDDSQLPKDRFSAERLKGVDSTLKIQPAKLEDSAVYLCASSPRGGAYEQYFGPGTRLTVT.

This chain uses TRBV21-1 with TRBJ2-7; the D segment call TRBD1 is taken from the table without a DNA check. TRBV21-1 is flagged as a pseudogene. The CDR3 length is 14 residues. The CDR3 is CASSEIQGPREQYF. The CDR3 DNA sequence: TGTGCCAGCAGCGAAATACAGGGTCCTAGGGAGCAGTACTTC.

The chain joins TRBV18 to TRBJ2-3; TRBD2 might be the D (6 bases). This CDR3 is built from 16 residues. V was pared by 2 bases and J by 1 base, with 13 bases between. CDR1 is KGHSH and CDR2 is LQKENI in the germline V gene. The CDR3 region is CASSPIRGSGTDTQYF. The DNA of the CDR3 is TGTGCCAGCTCACCAATACGGGGGAGTGGCACAGATACGCAGTATTTT.

In this sample, this clone turned up once. The chain joins TRBV30 to TRBJ2-6, with D possibly TRBD2 on 6 matching bases. Germline V CDR1 and CDR2: GTSNPN, SVGIG (reference sequence). This CDR3 is built from 12 residues. CDR3 nucleotide sequence: TGTGGTTGGGAGGTTGGGGCCAACGTCCTGACTTTC. Protein: CGWEVGANVLTF.

This chain uses TRBV29-1 with TRBJ2-2, with a possible D match to TRBD1 (6 bases). The CDR3 extends over 13 amino acids. Germline loops: CDR1 SQVTM, CDR2 ANQGSEA. Trimming removed 4 bases from V and 1 base from J, with 7 bases in between. The CDR3 nucleotides read TGCAGCGTTGTGGACAGGAACACCGGGGAGCTGTTTTTT. Protein: CSVVDRNTGELFF.

This clone appeared a single time. This chain uses TRBV5-1 with TRBJ1-1; D perhaps matches TRBD1 (5 bases). Trimming cost V 0 bases and J 5 bases, with 14 bases left between them. Looked up from germline, CDR1 is SGHRS and CDR2 is YFSETQ. This CDR3 has 15 residues. CDR3 protein: CASSLARGLVTEAFF. CDR3 DNA sequence: TGCGCCAGCAGCTTGGCCCGGGGGTTAGTTACTGAAGCTTTCTTT.

This rearrangement joins TRBV5-4 to TRBJ2-3, with D unresolved. CDR1 is SGHNT and CDR2 is YYREEE in the germline V gene (reference sequence). Trimming took off 0 bases at V and 6 bases at J, with 8 bases between the two ends. CDR3 length: 13 residues. The CDR3 protein is CASSLAYSDTQYF. The DNA for the CDR3 is TGTGCCAGCAGCTTGGCCTATTCCGATACGCAGTATTTT. Drawing the rest from reference TRBV5-4 and TRBJ2-3, the complete variable domain is ETGVTQSPTHLIKTRGQQVTLRCSSQSGHNTVSWYQQALGQGPQFIFQYYREEENGRGNFPPRFSGLQFPNYSSELNVNALELDDSALYLCASSLAYSDTQYFGPGTRLTVL.

The rearrangement links TRBV9 to TRBJ2-7, with TRBD1 as a possible D gene (5 bases). The CDR3 spans 15 residues. The germline CDR1 and CDR2 sequences are SGDLS and YYNGEE. The V end was cut by 0 bases, the J end by 0 bases, with 10 bases between. Written as DNA, the CDR3 is TGTGCCAGCAGCGTAGGTGGGGCTAACTCCTACGAGCAGTACTTC. This gives the protein CASSVGGANSYEQYF. The entire variable domain, with the rest obtained from reference TRBV9 and TRBJ2-7, is as follows: DSGVTQTPKHLITATGQRVTLRCSPRSGDLSVYWYQQSLDQGLQFLIQYYNGEERAKGNILERFSAQQFPDLHSELNLSSLELGDSALYFCASSVGGANSYEQYFGPGTRLTVT.

The chain carries TRBV10-1 and TRBJ1-4, with 7 nucleotides matching TRBD1. The CDR3 totals 14 residues. Trimming took 3 bases from V and 6 from J; bases not matched to a gene: 4. Per the germline V gene, CDR1 is WNHNN and CDR2 is SYGVQD (reference sequence). The CDR3 sequence is CASSDDRAHEKLFF. The DNA for the CDR3 is TGCGCCAGCAGTGATGACAGGGCGCATGAAAAACTGTTTTTT.

This sequence joins TRBV5-3 and TRBJ2-2; a possible D gene is TRBD1 (5 bases). TRBV5-3 is classed as an ORF, of uncertain function. Trimming pared 0 bases from V and 1 base from J, leaving 10 bases between. The CDR3 is 16 residues long. CDR3 in amino acids: CARSLGTTKNTGELFF. The CDR3 DNA reads TGTGCCAGAAGCTTGGGGACAACAAAGAACACCGGGGAGCTGTTTTTT.

The rearrangement links TRBV7-3 to TRBJ1-3, with D possibly being TRBD1 (6 bases). CDR1 is SGHTA and CDR2 is FQGTGA in the germline V gene. The CDR3 covers 15 residues. The V end lost 0 bases, the J end lost 0 bases, and 6 bases lay between the germline ends. The CDR3 sequence is CASSLTGGSGNTIYF. The CDR3, as DNA: TGTGCCAGCAGCTTAACAGGGGGCTCTGGAAACACCATATATTTT.

V is TRBV7-2 and J is TRBJ1-5, with 7 bases matching TRBD1. V lost 1 base and J lost 5; bases outside the gene matches: 14. This CDR3 contains 18 residues. Per germline, CDR1 SGHTA and CDR2 FQGNSA. CDR3 DNA: TGTGCCAGCAGCTTAGTTAGGTCCGACAGGGAGCGGGATCAGCCCCAGCATTTT. This encodes CASSLVRSDRERDQPQHF.

The chain links TRBV4-3 to TRBJ2-2; 11 nucleotides agree with TRBD1. CDR1 is LGHNA, CDR2 YSLEER, per germline. CDR3 length: 16 amino acids. Unmatched junction bases numbered 5, after V lost 4 bases and J lost 4 bases. In DNA, the CDR3 is TGCGCCAGCAGCCGAGGGACAGGGGGATTCACCGGGGAGCTGTTTTTT. This translates into CASSRGTGGFTGELFF.

The chain joins TRBV19 to TRBJ2-1; 11 bases agree with TRBD1. The CDR3 totals 18 residues. Germline trimming cut 1 base from V and 4 bases from J; bases unmatched to any gene: 9. From germline, CDR1 is LNHDA and CDR2 SQIVND (reference sequence). This chain's CDR3 is CASSIVPDRGRKYNEQFF. The CDR3, as DNA: TGTGCCAGTAGTATAGTTCCGGACAGGGGGCGTAAATACAATGAGCAGTTCTTC. The full variable domain, completed using reference TRBV19 and TRBJ2-1, is DGGITQSPKYLFRKEGQNVTLSCEQNLNHDAMYWYRQDPGQGLRLIYYSQIVNDFQKGDIAEGYSVSREKKESFPLTVTSAQKNPTAFYLCASSIVPDRGRKYNEQFFGPGTRLTVL.

The rearrangement uses TRBV2 and TRBJ2-2; D uncertain. Trimming stripped 6 bases from V and 8 bases from J, with 4 bases between. Germline CDR1 is SNHLY and CDR2 is FYNNEI. The CDR3 spans 10 residues. CDR3 protein: CASRAGELFF. DNA of the CDR3: TGTGCCAGCAGGGCAGGGGAGCTGTTTTTT.

The CDR3 region has the DNA TGTGCCAGCAGTTATGGGCCGGTCTACGAGCAGTACTTC. Protein sequence: CASSYGPVYEQYF. The rearrangement joins TRBV6-2 or TRBV6-3 to TRBJ2-7; D remains ambiguous. The V end was cut by 3 bases, the J end by 3 bases, with 9 bases between. Germline values: CDR1 MNHEY, CDR2 SVGEGT. The CDR3 is 13 amino acids.

V gene TRBV5-5 combines with J gene TRBJ2-7; no definite D call. Per the germline V gene, CDR1 is SGHKS and CDR2 is YYEKEE (reference sequence). The CDR3 spans 13 residues. The germline V and J ends were trimmed by 0 bases and 3 bases, with 7 bases remaining between them. The CDR3 here is CASSLAWSYEQYF. CDR3 in DNA: TGTGCCAGCAGCTTGGCTTGGAGCTACGAGCAGTACTTC.